Here is one TCR beta chain with its context. What it binds is unknown. The data originate from a study of a mutant IDH1 vaccine in newly diagnosed glioma. About the study: The treated group averaged approximately 38 years old and was around 60% male, about 40% female. Most patients had radiochemotherapy with temozolomide before enrollment; others had one alone. Study results and caveats: Vaccine-induced responses were seen in less than 95% of patients, spanning several MHC alleles.

The junction had 7 bases not matched to a gene; V was cut back by 9 bases and J by 4 bases. The CDR3 covers 13 residues. The germline V gene encodes CDR1 LNHDA and CDR2 SQIVND (reference sequence). As for time point: week 47, end of study. Alongside topical imiquimod, each dose of vaccine comprised 300 ug of mutant IDH1 20-mer peptide. Repertoires were generated with immunoSEQ multiplex PCR, while TCRdb's copy carries only in-frame clones and drops some. The sample has tens of thousands of clones, roughly four fifths seen once. This sample comprised PBMCs, obtained from a glioma patient whose treatment included an IDH1 peptide vaccine. The V gene is TRBV19, the J gene TRBJ2-5; TRBD2 matches at 8 bases. This clonotype was obtained from a man aged 25 to 40 with glioma. CDR3 residues: CASNGGAGETQYF. CDR3 bases: TGTGCCAGCAACGGGGGGGCCGGAGAGACCCAGTACTTC.